The 20 T cell receptor beta chains presented below share a single source sample, sequenced in a study of T cell responses to AZD1222 COVID-19 vaccine. Here immunoSEQ multiplex PCR was the method, and the copy in TCRdb shows in-frame clones only, minus some. This table holds about 210,000 clones, 85% to 95% found once. The sequencing here drew on peripheral blood, taken on day 0 of AZD1222 vaccination. These receptors were obtained from an adult in good health.

J is TRBJ2-3 and V is TRBV3-1 (or the pseudogene TRBV3-2), with D unresolved. CDR3 length: 14 residues. In germline, CDR1 is LGHDT, CDR2 YNNKEL (reference sequence). Between the trimmed V and J ends, which lost 0 bases and 6 bases, there was a span of 10 bases. The CDR3 loop reads CASSQEGGRDTQYF. CDR3 coding DNA: TGTGCCAGCAGCCAAGAGGGTGGTCGGGATACGCAGTATTTT.

V gene TRBV7-9 combines with J gene TRBJ2-7, with 8 bases identical to TRBD2. Trimming removed 5 bases from V and 6 bases from J; junction bases left unmatched: 3. CDR1 is SEHNR and CDR2 is FQNEAQ in the germline V gene (reference sequence). The CDR3 sequence is 12 residues long. The CDR3 sequence is CASSPGGFEQYF. CDR3 nucleotides: TGTGCCAGCAGCCCGGGGGGGTTCGAGCAGTACTTC.

This sequence joins TRBV11-3 and TRBJ2-1, with 7 bases fitting TRBD1. Germline lookup yields CDR1 SGHNT and CDR2 YENEEA. Trimming cost V 1 base and J 6 bases; bases outside gene matches: 15. This CDR3 comprises 18 residues. This CDR3 is CASSLVSKSGQLSNEQFF. CDR3 nucleotides: TGTGCCAGCAGCTTAGTATCTAAGTCGGGACAGCTTTCCAATGAGCAGTTCTTC.

The V gene is TRBV6-5, the J gene TRBJ2-3; unclear D gene. The CDR3 covers 13 residues. Deletions cut 5 bases from V and 0 bases from J, with 6 bases between. The germline gives CDR1 MNHEY, CDR2 SVGAGI. In nucleotides, the CDR3 is TGTGCCAGCAGTCCCGGGAGCACAGATACGCAGTATTTT. This translates into CASSPGSTDTQYF.

The rearrangement links TRBV10-1 to TRBJ2-3; TRBD2 matches 7 bases. Germline V lookup: CDR1 WNHNN, CDR2 SYGVQD (reference sequence). The CDR3 spans 15 residues. Germline trimming cut 0 bases from V and 3 bases from J; bases unmatched to any gene: 3. The CDR3 nucleotides are TGCGCCAGCAGTGAGTCGACTAGCCGGACAGATACGCAGTATTTT. It translates to CASSESTSRTDTQYF.

The chain couples TRBV19 to TRBJ1-4; TRBD1 matches 7 bases. Germline V gives CDR1 LNHDA, CDR2 SQIVND (reference sequence). This CDR3 contains 13 residues. V trimming: 10 bases; J trimming: 4 bases; junction bases outside the gene matches: 6. CDR3 bases: TGTGCCACCGGGTCAGGGGGTAATGAAAAACTGTTTTTT. It specifies CATGSGGNEKLFF.

This chain links TRBV19 with TRBJ2-7; possibly TRBD1 for D (6 bases). Trimming took off 1 base at V and 0 bases at J, with 19 bases between the two ends. This CDR3 is 18 amino acids long. Germline V CDR1 and CDR2: LNHDA, SQIVND (reference sequence). CDR3 sequence: CASSIGGTGTSLSYEQYF. In DNA, the CDR3 is TGTGCCAGTAGTATAGGGGGGACCGGGACAAGCCTCTCCTACGAGCAGTACTTC.

The chain has TRBV10-1 and TRBJ1-5, with TRBD1 as a possible D gene (6 bases). The length of the CDR3 is 14 residues. V was trimmed by 10 bases and J by 4 bases, leaving 17 bases between them. CDR1 and CDR2 from the germline V gene are WNHNN and SYGVQD (reference sequence). The CDR3 region is CATSPGHLNQPQHF. DNA for the CDR3: TGCGCCACCTCCCCGGGACACCTTAATCAGCCCCAGCATTTT.

The V gene is TRBV2, the J gene TRBJ1-5; possible D gene TRBD1, 6 bases. V was trimmed by 7 bases and J by 7 bases, leaving 20 bases between them. The CDR3 has 15 amino acids. Germline V CDR1 and CDR2: SNHLY, FYNNEI. This chain's CDR3 is CASTEGTTIGQPQHF. CDR3 DNA sequence: TGTGCCAGCACCGAAGGGACAACAATTGGGCAGCCCCAGCATTTT. Full variable domain (missing parts from reference TRBV2 and TRBJ1-5): EPEVTQTPSHQVTQMGQEVILRCVPISNHLYFYWYRQILGQKVEFLVSFYNNEISEKSEIFDDQFSVERPDGSNFTLKIRSTKLEDSAMYFCASTEGTTIGQPQHFGDGTRLSIL.

The genes are TRBV15 and TRBJ1-1, with a weak D call TRBD1 (5 bases). With 3 bases removed from V and 2 bases from J, the gap between germline ends came to 7 bases. The CDR3 covers 13 residues. Germline loops: CDR1 LNHNV, CDR2 YYDKDF (reference sequence). In DNA, the CDR3 is TGTGCCACCAGCAGTGACAGCAACACTGAAGCTTTCTTT. It codes for CATSSDSNTEAFF.

The genes are TRBV18 and TRBJ1-2; a possible D gene is TRBD1 (5 bases). Germline assignment: CDR1 KGHSH and CDR2 LQKENI. This CDR3 has 14 residues. V was shortened by 6 bases and J by 7 bases, with 18 bases between the two germline ends. The CDR3 is CASSPGREPPGYTF. The CDR3 bases are TGTGCCAGCTCCCCAGGGCGGGAGCCTCCTGGCTACACCTTC.

The V call is TRBV29-1, the J call TRBJ1-2, with D unresolved. The germline gives CDR1 SQVTM, CDR2 ANQGSEA. The CDR3 runs to 14 residues. V gave up 5 bases and J gave up 0 bases, with 13 bases separating them. The CDR3 coding sequence is TGCAGCGTTAGTAAAGGCACATCTAACTATGGCTACACCTTC. Translation: CSVSKGTSNYGYTF.

This clone came up a few times. V gene TRBV6-6 combines with J gene TRBJ1-6; possibly TRBD1 for D (5 bases). Germline V gene lookup returns CDR1 MNHNY and CDR2 SVGAGI (reference sequence). V lost 5 bases and J lost 0, with 17 bases in between. The CDR3 loop spans 18 amino acids. This CDR3 is CASSPIWDLSSYNSPLHF. The CDR3 DNA follows: TGTGCCAGCAGTCCCATCTGGGACTTGAGCTCCTATAATTCACCCCTCCACTTT.

This clone has only a few counts. The V and J genes are TRBV30 and TRBJ1-5; a possible D gene is TRBD1 (6 bases). The CDR3 length is 15 residues. The germline CDR1 and CDR2 sequences are GTSNPN and SVGIG (reference sequence). Trimming took 0 bases from V and 3 from J, leaving 12 bases between them. CDR3 bases: TGTGCCTGGAGTGTAGGCTCAGGGGCCAATCAGCCCCAGCATTTT. Its translation is CAWSVGSGANQPQHF. Together with reference TRBV30 and TRBJ1-5, the CDR3 gives the full variable domain: SQTIHQWPATLVQPVGSPLSLECTVEGTSNPNLYWYRQAAGRGLQLLFYSVGIGQISSEVPQNLSASRPQDRQFILSSKKLLLSDSGFYLCAWSVGSGANQPQHFGDGTRLSIL.

Notes on this clone: Other DNA sequences in this sample translate to the same CDR3. This rearrangement joins TRBV2 to TRBJ1-1, with D tentatively TRBD1 (6 bases). Germline V CDR1 and CDR2: SNHLY, FYNNEI. The CDR3 totals 13 residues. Trimming shortened V by 4 bases and J by 1 base, and 7 bases separated the two germline ends. CDR3 residues: CASSADRNTEAFF. CDR3 nucleotide sequence: TGTGCCAGCAGTGCGGACAGGAACACTGAAGCTTTCTTT. The variable domain in full, with the rest retrieved from reference TRBV2 and TRBJ1-1, is EPEVTQTPSHQVTQMGQEVILRCVPISNHLYFYWYRQILGQKVEFLVSFYNNEISEKSEIFDDQFSVERPDGSNFTLKIRSTKLEDSAMYFCASSADRNTEAFFGQGTRLTVV.

Only one count was recorded for this clone. The chain is built from TRBV11-2 and TRBJ1-2; 10 positions match TRBD1. With V trimmed by 5 bases and J by 5 bases, 8 bases remained unmatched. Per the germline V gene, CDR1 is SGHAT and CDR2 is FQNNGV. The CDR3 runs to 15 residues. The CDR3 DNA follows: TGTGCCAGCAGCCTACTAGGACAGGGGGAATATGGCTACACCTTC. Residues: CASSLLGQGEYGYTF.

The CDR3 DNA is TGTGCCAGCAGCCCCCAGGGTGGGGAGACCCAGTACTTC. Translated, it gives CASSPQGGETQYF. This chain links TRBV4-2 with TRBJ2-5; possible D gene TRBD1, 5 bases. The CDR3 spans 13 residues. V was pared by 4 bases and J by 5 bases, with 11 bases between. Germline assignment: CDR1 LGHNA and CDR2 YNFKEQ.

The rearrangement joins TRBV4-1 to TRBJ1-2; D gene uncertain. Germline V lookup: CDR1 MGHRA, CDR2 YSYEKL. The CDR3 runs to 15 residues. V shed 0 bases and J shed 8 bases, with 16 bases lying between them. As DNA, the CDR3 is TGCGCCAGCAGCCAAGAGAGAACGGTACCGGGCGGCTACACCTTC. Translation: CASSQERTVPGGYTF.

The chain uses TRBV7-3 and TRBJ2-5; 9 nucleotides line up with TRBD2. Germline lookup yields CDR1 SGHTA and CDR2 FQGTGA. This CDR3 is built from 15 residues. Trimming at V came to 5 bases and at J to 5 bases, leaving 9 bases not matched to a gene. In nucleotides, the CDR3 is TGTGCCAGCAGCCCCCAGCGGGGGGACACGGAGACCCAGTACTTC. This gives the protein CASSPQRGDTETQYF.

This CDR3 is CASSQTPGATGNTIYF. The CDR3 DNA reads as TGTGCCAGCAGCCAAACCCCAGGGGCGACTGGAAACACCATATATTTT. The chain combines TRBV3-1 (or the pseudogene TRBV3-2) with TRBJ1-3; D is perhaps TRBD1 (6 bases). Germline V gives CDR1 LGHDT, CDR2 YNNKEL (reference sequence). Trimming stripped 2 bases from V and 2 bases from J, with 13 bases between. The CDR3 extends over 16 amino acids.